A single sample is the source of the 11 T cell receptor beta chains below, sequenced in a study of T cell repertoires in cytomegalovirus infection. TCRdb fed the reads into MiXCR, producing one record per CDR3 protein. Of 300,000 to 400,000 distinct CDR3 sequences in the sample, roughly 28% were seen once. No antigens are known for them. This specimen was cultured PBMCs, taken from culture after CMV antigen stimulation. The receptors were gathered from a human donor in good health (CMV status not recorded). Some clones in this sample may be carry-over from other donors' samples.

This clonotype is medium-sized (0.01 to 0.1%) by share. The chain combines TRBV7-2 with TRBJ2-4; D might be TRBD2 (5 bases). Trimming removed 3 bases from V and 6 bases from J, with 12 bases in between. CDR1 is SGHTA, CDR2 FQGNSA, per germline. The CDR3 spans 14 residues. The CDR3 DNA is TGTGCCAGCAGCTTGAGGATGGCGGGAAACATTCAGTACTTC. Translating gives CASSLRMAGNIQYF.

The V and J genes are TRBV20-1 and TRBJ1-1, with a tentative D call TRBD1 (6 bases). V lost 5 bases and J 3 bases, leaving 16 bases between the germline ends. The CDR3 runs to 14 residues. CDR1 is DFQATT, CDR2 SNEGSKA, per germline (reference sequence). CDR3 residues: CSAFSGGQDTEAFF. The CDR3 nucleotides are TGCAGTGCTTTCTCGGGGGGGCAAGACACTGAAGCTTTCTTT.

The rearrangement joins TRBV12-3 or TRBV12-4 to TRBJ2-1; D remains ambiguous. The CDR3 runs to 12 residues. The V end lost 2 bases, the J end lost 15 bases, and 14 bases lay between the germline ends. CDR3 sequence reads: CASSLRAGIGFF. As DNA, the CDR3 is TGTGCCAGCAGTTTAAGGGCAGGAATAGGGTTCTTC.

The chain is built from TRBV6-1 and TRBJ1-3; D may be TRBD1 (6 bases). Between the trimmed V and J ends, which lost 10 bases and 0 bases, there was a span of 13 bases. The germline gives CDR1 MNHNS, CDR2 SASEGT. The CDR3 is made up of 14 amino acids. CDR3 residues: CATGGVYSGNTIYF. The CDR3 DNA reads as TGTGCCACCGGGGGCGTTTACTCTGGAAACACCATATATTTT.

The V gene is TRBV12-3 or TRBV12-4, the J gene TRBJ1-6; D gene uncertain. The CDR3 covers 14 residues. V was shortened by 2 bases and J by 4 bases, with 6 bases between the two germline ends. The CDR3 sequence is CASSLIQYNSPLHF. The CDR3 DNA follows: TGTGCCAGCAGTTTAATTCAGTATAATTCACCCCTCCACTTT.

J is TRBJ1-2 and V is TRBV7-3; 10 nucleotides agree with TRBD1. V was clipped by 5 bases and J by 4 bases; unmatched bases: 7. The CDR3 spans 15 residues. Per the germline V gene, CDR1 is SGHTA and CDR2 is FQGTGA. As DNA, the CDR3 is TGTGCCAGCAGCATCGACAGGGGGCAGGGCTATGGCTACACCTTC. It translates to CASSIDRGQGYGYTF.

This clonotype was counted between two and nine times. This rearrangement joins TRBV25-1 to TRBJ2-1; weak D call: TRBD2 (5 bases). This CDR3 contains 17 residues. CDR1 and CDR2 from the germline V gene are MGHDK and SYGVNS. V shed 3 bases and J shed 0 bases, with 15 bases lying between them. CDR3 DNA: TGTGCCAGCAGTGACCCAACGGACTCAAGCTCCTACAATGAGCAGTTCTTC. This encodes CASSDPTDSSSYNEQFF. The whole variable domain, remainder taken from reference TRBV25-1 and TRBJ2-1, is EADIYQTPRYLVIGTGKKITLECSQTMGHDKMYWYQQDPGMELHLIHYSYGVNSTEKGDLSSESTVSRIRTEHFPLTLESARPSHTSQYLCASSDPTDSSSYNEQFFGPGTRLTVL.

The V and J genes are TRBV12-3 or TRBV12-4 and TRBJ2-1; 12 bases are a match to TRBD2. This CDR3 contains 18 residues. V lost 4 bases and J lost 0; bases outside the gene matches: 7. In DNA form, the CDR3 reads TGTGCCAGCAGTTCACGACTAGCGGGGGCCAGCTCCTACAATGAGCAGTTCTTC. It translates to CASSSRLAGASSYNEQFF.

The chain has TRBV7-8 and TRBJ2-1; weak D call: TRBD2 (5 bases). The CDR3 is 16 residues long. V was trimmed by 0 bases and J by 3 bases, leaving 12 bases between them. From germline, CDR1 is SGHVS and CDR2 FQNEAQ. The CDR3 bases are TGTGCCAGCAGCTTAGCGCGGGCCGTTGGCTACAATGAGCAGTTCTTC. As protein: CASSLARAVGYNEQFF.

The gene calls are TRBV30 and TRBJ1-5; TRBD1 matches at 9 bases. Germline CDR1 reads GTSNPN; CDR2 reads SVGIG (reference sequence). This CDR3 region has 15 residues. J was trimmed by 7 bases and V by 3 bases; bases with no gene match: 10. CDR3 coding DNA: TGTGCCTGGAGCCCTGGGACAGGGAGCAGACAGCCCCAGCATTTT. Translated: CAWSPGTGSRQPQHF. The full variable domain, with the rest looked up from reference TRBV30 and TRBJ1-5, is SQTIHQWPATLVQPVGSPLSLECTVEGTSNPNLYWYRQAAGRGLQLLFYSVGIGQISSEVPQNLSASRPQDRQFILSSKKLLLSDSGFYLCAWSPGTGSRQPQHFGDGTRLSIL.

The chain is built from TRBV6-5 and TRBJ2-7; a weak D match, TRBD2 (5 bases). This CDR3 spans 13 amino acids. With 6 bases removed from V and 1 base from J, the gap between germline ends came to 10 bases. Looked up from germline, CDR1 is MNHEY and CDR2 is SVGAGI. The CDR3 coding sequence is TGTGCCAGCAGCGCCGGGATTTCCTACGAGCAGTACTTC. It yields the protein CASSAGISYEQYF.